These T cell receptor beta chains were read from a single sample in a study of T cell changes during pregnancy in multiple sclerosis. Clones were read by immunoSEQ multiplex PCR, and TCRdb kept only the in-frame ones, dropping some. The sample yields tens of thousands of clones, approximately 90% seen once. Sequenced material: CD8+ T cells from peripheral blood mononuclear cells, taken before pregnancy. These receptors all stem from a female donor with multiple sclerosis, enrolled in a pregnancy study. Each CDR3 is given with its conserved first and last residue. D genes are given only for firm matches. Clone size is not always given. Where it is, it says once, few, many or a class for expanded clones.

j_call clone_size v_call d_call cdr3_nt cdr3_aa
TRBJ2-4 . TRBV7-2 . TGTGCCAGCAGCTTTTTCGGTTCGGCCAAAAACATTCAGTACTTC CASSFFGSAKNIQYF
TRBJ2-3 . TRBV19 TRBD2 TGTGCCAGTAGTATCGGACGGGGGGGAGCGACAGATACGCAGTATTTT CASSIGRGGATDTQYF
TRBJ2-3 . TRBV11-1 TRBD2 TGTGCCAGCAGCCCGGGGGGGGGAGCGATTACAGATACGCAGTATTTT CASSPGGGAITDTQYF
TRBJ2-7 . TRBV19 TRBD2 TGTGCCAGTAGTTCCCCGTTAGCGGGAGGTCTCAACGAGCAGTACTTC CASSSPLAGGLNEQYF
TRBJ2-3 . TRBV9 . TGTGCCAGCAGCACTGACCGACTAGTGTCAGATACGCAGTATTTT CASSTDRLVSDTQYF
TRBJ2-7 . TRBV4-3 . TGCGCCAGCAGCCAAGATAGGACAGTCTACGAGCAGTACTTC CASSQDRTVYEQYF
TRBJ2-7 once TRBV5-6 TRBD2 TGTGCCAGCAGCATAACTAGCGGGAGCCCCTACGAGCAGTACTTC CASSITSGSPYEQYF
TRBJ2-1 . TRBV4-3 TRBD2 TGCGCCAGCAGCCAAGGAGAAGCGGGAGGAGTTTACAATGAGCAGTTCTTC CASSQGEAGGVYNEQFF
TRBJ2-7 . TRBV11-2 . TGTGCCAGCAGCGTGGGCCAGTCCTACTACGAGCAGTACTTC CASSVGQSYYEQYF
TRBJ2-7 . TRBV28 TRBD2 TGTGCCAGCAGCTTTCTGGGCGGGAGGAGCTCCTACGAGCAGTACTTC CASSFLGGRSSYEQYF
TRBJ1-2 . TRBV7-9 TRBD1 TGTGCCAGCAGCAAGACAGGGTTTTCGGTTGGCTACACCTTC CASSKTGFSVGYTF
TRBJ1-1 once TRBV27 . TGTGCCAGCAGTTTATCCCGACAAGCCCAAGCTTTCTTT CASSLSRQAQAFF
TRBJ2-7 . TRBV7-9 . TGTGCCAGCAGCTTAGAGTACAAGTACGAGCAGTACTTC CASSLEYKYEQYF
TRBJ2-5 few TRBV4-3 . TGCGCCAGCAGCCCCTCCCGGACTCAAGAGACCCAGTACTTC CASSPSRTQETQYF
TRBJ2-3 once TRBV29-1 . TGCAGCGTTGAAGTACAGGGTTCCCCTGAGGATACGCAGTATTTT CSVEVQGSPEDTQYF
TRBJ2-3 . TRBV28 TRBD2 TGTGCCAGCAGTTTAAGGCCTAGCGGCTATACTGGCGATACGCAGTATTTT CASSLRPSGYTGDTQYF
TRBJ2-5 . TRBV6-5 TRBD1 TGTGCCAGCAGTTACGCATCGACAGGGGCGGAGACCCAGTACTTC CASSYASTGAETQYF
TRBJ1-1 . TRBV4-3 . TGCGCCAGCAGCCAAGATAGAGAGTTGAACACTGAAGCTTTCTTT CASSQDRELNTEAFF
TRBJ1-5 . TRBV9 TRBD1 TGTGCCAGCAGCGCGGGGGGGACAGGGGGCGCCGGGGCAAATCAGCCCCAGCATTTT CASSAGGTGGAGANQPQHF
TRBJ2-7 . TRBV7-2 TRBD1 TGTGCCAGCAGCACTGGGACAGTCCTATTCTCCTACGAGCAGTACTTC CASSTGTVLFSYEQYF
TRBJ2-1 once TRBV9 TRBD2 TGTGCCAGCAGCGTAGTAGCGGGAGGGAACGAACGCGGTGAGCAGTTCTTC CASSVVAGGNERGEQFF
TRBJ1-1 . TRBV4-1 TRBD1 TGCGCCAGCAGCCACACGGACAGGGAAAACACTGAAGCTTTCTTT CASSHTDRENTEAFF
TRBJ2-4 . TRBV6-1 TRBD1 TGTGCCAGCAGGACGGACAGGGAGGACATTCAGTACTTC CASRTDREDIQYF
TRBJ2-3 . TRBV4-3 TRBD2 TGCGCCAGCAGCCCATGGACTAGCGAGATGGCAGATACGCAGTATTTT CASSPWTSEMADTQYF
TRBJ2-1 . TRBV19 . TGTGCCAGTAGTACAAGGACTTCTTACAATGAGCAGTTCTTC CASSTRTSYNEQFF
TRBJ2-7 . TRBV4-3 TRBD2 TGCGCCAGCAGCCAAGACGCTAGCGGGGTTACCTACGAGCAGTACTTC CASSQDASGVTYEQYF
TRBJ1-5 . TRBV6-5 . TGTGCCAGCAGTTACATACGACTGACGTCTCAGCCCCAGCATTTT CASSYIRLTSQPQHF
TRBJ2-1 . TRBV7-6 . TGTGCCAGCAGCTTAGGGGCCAATGAGCAGTTCTTC CASSLGANEQFF
TRBJ2-7 . TRBV2 TRBD2 TGTGCCAGCAGGGAGACTAGCGGGAGGCTTCCCTACGAGCAGTACTTC CASRETSGRLPYEQYF
TRBJ1-1 . TRBV29-1 TRBD1 TGCAGCGCGCATCGACAGGGAAAGAACACTGAAGCTTTCTTT CSAHRQGKNTEAFF
TRBJ1-2 . TRBV28 TRBD1 TGTGCCAGCAGTCCGGACAGGGGGCCAGACTATGGCTACACCTTC CASSPDRGPDYGYTF
TRBJ2-2 . TRBV4-3 . TGCGCCAGCAGCCAAGATGAGGGTATGGGTACGGGCACCGGGGAGCTGTTTTTT CASSQDEGMGTGTGELFF
TRBJ2-3 . TRBV2 . TGTGCCAGCAGTTCACCTCGGCTTCGGGGCACAGATACGCAGTATTTT CASSSPRLRGTDTQYF
TRBJ2-1 . TRBV4-3 . TGCGCCAGCAGCCAAGAGCGAGGAGTGGCTGGTGAGCAGTTCTTC CASSQERGVAGEQFF
TRBJ2-5 . TRBV27 . TGTGCCAGCAGTTCCCCGGGTCCCCGCGGCCCCGAGACCCAGTACTTC CASSSPGPRGPETQYF
TRBJ1-2 . TRBV7-9 . TGTGCCAGCAGCTCAATCGGGTACCCCTATGGCTACACCTTC CASSSIGYPYGYTF
TRBJ2-5 . TRBV7-3 . TGTGCCAGCAGCTTATTCCCCAAGGGGGAGACCCAGTACTTC CASSLFPKGETQYF
TRBJ2-5 . TRBV19 TRBD1 TGTGCCACCAGGGACAGGGCACAAGAGACCCAGTACTTC CATRDRAQETQYF